The present T cell receptor beta chain was sequenced within a study of molecular identifiers for immune sequencing clone quantification. Points from the study as a whole: Spiked Jurkat TCR RNA equal to one cell could reportedly be picked out among over 850,000 naive cells.

This clonotype was detected many times. What it binds is not known. The germline V and J ends were trimmed by 5 bases and 4 bases, with 16 bases remaining between them. Germline CDR1 SGHTA, CDR2 FQGTGA. The CDR3 has 15 residues. A single record per CDR3 protein comes from TCRdb applying MiXCR to the PCR reads. The repertoire holds around 25,000 distinct CDR3 sequences, with under 20% as singletons. Sorted naive CD8 T cells, about 17,000 to 1,000,000, were sequenced from 10%, 30% or 50% RNA. Naive CD8 T cell sorting was performed on the CD8+CD4-CCR7+CD45RA+ phenotype. Sequencing used naive CD8+ T cells from blood, with Jurkat cell RNA spiked in. Noted subset: FACS-sorted CD8+CD4-CCR7+CD45RA+ naive T cells. The V gene is TRBV7-3, the J gene TRBJ2-3; a possible D gene is TRBD2 (5 bases). This clonotype originated in a human donor in good health. Some libraries in this study had Jurkat cell RNA spiked in. CDR3 DNA sequence: TGTGCCAGCAGCCCGGGTTGGGGAGCCGCAGATACGCAGTATTTT. It codes for CASSPGWGAADTQYF.